The clone carrying this T cell receptor beta chain came up once. Antigen specificity is unknown. The CDR3 has 17 amino acids. This sample stems from a study of graft-versus-host responses after intestinal transplantation. About the research overall: Anti-thymocyte globulin served as induction for all recipients, who then took tacrolimus and steroids for about three years.

Produced via immunoSEQ multiplex PCR; TCRdb's table is partial and in-frame only. The table includes about 86,000 clones, about 88% detected once. The input for sequencing was unstimulated CD4+ T cells sorted from spleen or lymph node cells, taken before transplant. This sequence originates from a human donor who was the organ donor for an intestinal transplant. The chain carries TRBV21-1 and TRBJ2-3; the D segment call TRBD2 is taken from the table without a DNA check. TRBV21-1 is a known pseudogene. In DNA form, the CDR3 reads TGTGCCAGCAGCAAAGGGGAGACTAGCGGGAGCACAGATACGCAGTATTTT. Translation: CASSKGETSGSTDTQYF.